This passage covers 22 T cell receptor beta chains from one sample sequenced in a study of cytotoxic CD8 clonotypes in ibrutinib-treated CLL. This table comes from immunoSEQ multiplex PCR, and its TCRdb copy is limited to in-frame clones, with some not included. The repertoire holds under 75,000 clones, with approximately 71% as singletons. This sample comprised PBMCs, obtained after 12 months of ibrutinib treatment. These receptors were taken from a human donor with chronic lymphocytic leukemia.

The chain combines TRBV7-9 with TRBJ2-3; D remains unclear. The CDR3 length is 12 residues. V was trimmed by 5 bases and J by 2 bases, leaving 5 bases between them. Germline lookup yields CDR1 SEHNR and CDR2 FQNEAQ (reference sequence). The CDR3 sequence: CASSPDTDTQYF. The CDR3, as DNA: TGTGCCAGCAGCCCAGACACAGATACGCAGTATTTT. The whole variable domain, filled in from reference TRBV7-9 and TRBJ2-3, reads DTGVSQNPRHKITKRGQNVTFRCDPISEHNRLYWYRQTLGQGPEFLTYFQNEAQLEKSRLLSDRFSAERPKGSFSTLEIQRTEQGDSAMYLCASSPDTDTQYFGPGTRLTVL.

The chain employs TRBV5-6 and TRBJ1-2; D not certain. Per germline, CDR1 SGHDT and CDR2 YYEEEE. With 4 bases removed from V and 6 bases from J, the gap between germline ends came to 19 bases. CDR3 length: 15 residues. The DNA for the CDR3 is TGTGCCAGCAGCCTGGGCCTTCTTTTACCCCATGGCTACACCTTC. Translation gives CASSLGLLLPHGYTF.

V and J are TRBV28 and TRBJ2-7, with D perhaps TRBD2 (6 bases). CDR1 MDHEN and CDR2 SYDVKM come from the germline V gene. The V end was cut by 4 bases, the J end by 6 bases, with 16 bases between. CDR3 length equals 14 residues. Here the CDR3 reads CASSWSSALGEQYF. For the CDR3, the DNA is TGTGCCAGCAGTTGGTCTAGCGCCCTGGGCGAGCAGTACTTC. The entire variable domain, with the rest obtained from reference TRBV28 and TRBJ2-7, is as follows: DVKVTQSSRYLVKRTGEKVFLECVQDMDHENMFWYRQDPGLGLRLIYFSYDVKMKEKGDIPEGYSVSREKKERFSLILESASTNQTSMYLCASSWSSALGEQYFGPGTRLTVT.

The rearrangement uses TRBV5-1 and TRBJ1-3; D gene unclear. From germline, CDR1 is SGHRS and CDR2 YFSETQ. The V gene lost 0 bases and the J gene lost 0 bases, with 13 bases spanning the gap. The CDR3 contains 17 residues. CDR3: CASSLGAPAFSGNTIYF. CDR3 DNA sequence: TGCGCCAGCAGCTTGGGGGCGCCGGCCTTCTCTGGAAACACCATATATTTT.

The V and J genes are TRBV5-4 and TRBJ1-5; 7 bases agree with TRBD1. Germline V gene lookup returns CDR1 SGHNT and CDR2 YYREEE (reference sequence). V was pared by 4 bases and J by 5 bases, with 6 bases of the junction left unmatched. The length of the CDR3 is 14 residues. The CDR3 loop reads CASSLDRADQPQHF. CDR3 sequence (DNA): TGTGCCAGCAGCCTAGACAGGGCCGATCAGCCCCAGCATTTT.

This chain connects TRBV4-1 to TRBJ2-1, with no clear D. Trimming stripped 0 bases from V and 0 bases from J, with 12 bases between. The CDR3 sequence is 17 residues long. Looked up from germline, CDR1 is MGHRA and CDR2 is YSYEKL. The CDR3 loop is CASSQDPAGRSYNEQFF. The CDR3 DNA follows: TGCGCCAGCAGCCAAGATCCGGCAGGTCGCTCCTACAATGAGCAGTTCTTC.

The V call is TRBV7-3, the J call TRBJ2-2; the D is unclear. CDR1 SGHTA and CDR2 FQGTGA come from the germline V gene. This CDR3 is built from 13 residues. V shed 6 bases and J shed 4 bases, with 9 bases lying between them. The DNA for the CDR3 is TGTGCCAGCAGATCCAGAAGCACCGGGGAGCTGTTTTTT. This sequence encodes CASRSRSTGELFF.

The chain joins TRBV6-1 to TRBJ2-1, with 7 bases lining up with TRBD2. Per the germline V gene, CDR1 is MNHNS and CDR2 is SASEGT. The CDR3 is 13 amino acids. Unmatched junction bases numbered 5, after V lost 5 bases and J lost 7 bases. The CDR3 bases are TGTGCCAGCAGTTTGGGACTATTAAATGAGCAGTTCTTC. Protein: CASSLGLLNEQFF.

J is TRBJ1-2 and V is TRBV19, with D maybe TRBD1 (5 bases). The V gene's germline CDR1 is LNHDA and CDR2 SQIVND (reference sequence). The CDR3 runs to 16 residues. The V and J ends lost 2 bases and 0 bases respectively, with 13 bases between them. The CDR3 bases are TGTGCCAGTAGTATAAGCAGAAGGGGATCTAACTATGGCTACACCTTC. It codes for CASSISRRGSNYGYTF. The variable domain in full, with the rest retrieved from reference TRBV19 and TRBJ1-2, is DGGITQSPKYLFRKEGQNVTLSCEQNLNHDAMYWYRQDPGQGLRLIYYSQIVNDFQKGDIAEGYSVSREKKESFPLTVTSAQKNPTAFYLCASSISRRGSNYGYTFGSGTRLTVV.

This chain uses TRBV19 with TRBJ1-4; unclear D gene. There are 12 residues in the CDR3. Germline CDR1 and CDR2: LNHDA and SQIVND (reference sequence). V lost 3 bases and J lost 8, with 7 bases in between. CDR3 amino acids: CASSILHEKLFF. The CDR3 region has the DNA TGTGCCAGTAGTATCCTTCACGAAAAACTGTTTTTT.

CDR3 in amino acids: CASSSGGGYTF. The CDR3 DNA is TGTGCCAGCAGTTCGGGTGGTGGCTACACCTTC. The chain employs TRBV6-5 and TRBJ1-2; D not resolved. CDR1 MNHEY and CDR2 SVGAGI come from the germline V gene. Trimming took off 4 bases at V and 7 bases at J, with 7 bases between the two ends. The CDR3 runs to 11 residues.

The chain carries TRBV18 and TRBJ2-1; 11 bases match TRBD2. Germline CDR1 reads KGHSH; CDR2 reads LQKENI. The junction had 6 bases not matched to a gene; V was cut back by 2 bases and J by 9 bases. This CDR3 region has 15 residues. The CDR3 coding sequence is TGTGCCAGCTCACCAACTAGCGGGAGCATAGGTGAGCAGTTCTTC. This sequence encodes CASSPTSGSIGEQFF.

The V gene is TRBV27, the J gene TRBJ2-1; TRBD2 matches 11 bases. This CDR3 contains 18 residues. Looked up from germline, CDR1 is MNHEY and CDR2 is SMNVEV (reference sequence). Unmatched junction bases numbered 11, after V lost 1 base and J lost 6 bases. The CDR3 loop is CASSLFSTSGRRGNEQFF. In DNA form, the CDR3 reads TGTGCCAGCAGTTTATTTTCCACTAGCGGGAGAAGGGGCAATGAGCAGTTCTTC.

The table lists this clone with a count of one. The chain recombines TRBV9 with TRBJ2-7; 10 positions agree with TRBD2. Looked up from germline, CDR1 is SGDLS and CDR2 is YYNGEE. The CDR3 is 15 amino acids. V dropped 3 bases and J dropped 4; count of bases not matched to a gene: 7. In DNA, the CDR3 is TGTGCCAGCAGCGCTGCCGGGACTAGCGATTACGAGCAGTACTTC. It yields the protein CASSAAGTSDYEQYF.

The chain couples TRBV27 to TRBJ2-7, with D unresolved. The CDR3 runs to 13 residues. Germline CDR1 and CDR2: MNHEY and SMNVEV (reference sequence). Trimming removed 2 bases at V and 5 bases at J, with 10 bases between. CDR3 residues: CASSLIGMDEQYF. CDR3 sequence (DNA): TGTGCCAGCAGTTTAATAGGGATGGACGAGCAGTACTTC.

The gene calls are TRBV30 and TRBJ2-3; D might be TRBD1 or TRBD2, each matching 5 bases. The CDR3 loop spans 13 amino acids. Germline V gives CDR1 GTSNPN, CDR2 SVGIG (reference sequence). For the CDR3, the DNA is TGTGCTGTCCCGGGACCACTCACAGATACGCAGTATTTT. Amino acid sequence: CAVPGPLTDTQYF.

In DNA, the CDR3 is TGCGCCAGCAGCTTGGGACAGTTCTCCTACGAGCAGTACTTC. As protein: CASSLGQFSYEQYF. The chain employs TRBV5-1 and TRBJ2-7, with D tentatively TRBD1 (5 bases). The CDR3 totals 14 residues. The ends were cut back, 0 bases at V and 0 bases at J, with 7 bases in the middle. Germline-derived CDR1 and CDR2 are SGHRS and YFSETQ.

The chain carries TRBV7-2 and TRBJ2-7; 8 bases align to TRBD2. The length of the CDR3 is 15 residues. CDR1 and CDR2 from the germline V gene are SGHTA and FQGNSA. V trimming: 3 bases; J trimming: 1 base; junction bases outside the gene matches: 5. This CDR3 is CASSFGSGSSYEQYF. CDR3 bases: TGTGCCAGCAGCTTTGGCAGCGGGAGTTCCTACGAGCAGTACTTC.

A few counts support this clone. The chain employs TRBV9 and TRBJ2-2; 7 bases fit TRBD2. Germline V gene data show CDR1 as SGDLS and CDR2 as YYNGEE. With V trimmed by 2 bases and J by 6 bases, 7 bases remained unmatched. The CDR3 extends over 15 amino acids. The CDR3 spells CASSVAGDVAGELFF. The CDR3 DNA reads TGTGCCAGCAGCGTGGCGGGGGATGTTGCCGGGGAGCTGTTTTTT.

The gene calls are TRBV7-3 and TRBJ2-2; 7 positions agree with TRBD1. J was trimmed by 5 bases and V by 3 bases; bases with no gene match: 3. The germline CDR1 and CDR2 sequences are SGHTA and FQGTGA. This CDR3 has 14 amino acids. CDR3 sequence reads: CASSFSGGTGELFF. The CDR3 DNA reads TGTGCCAGCAGCTTTTCAGGGGGAACCGGGGAGCTGTTTTTT.

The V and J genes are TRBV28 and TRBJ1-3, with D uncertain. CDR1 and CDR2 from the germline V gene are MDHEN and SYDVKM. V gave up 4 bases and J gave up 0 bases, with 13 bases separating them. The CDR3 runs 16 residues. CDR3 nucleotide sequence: TGTGCCAGCAGTTCACAGCGGCCCAGCTCTGGAAACACCATATATTTT. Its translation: CASSSQRPSSGNTIYF.

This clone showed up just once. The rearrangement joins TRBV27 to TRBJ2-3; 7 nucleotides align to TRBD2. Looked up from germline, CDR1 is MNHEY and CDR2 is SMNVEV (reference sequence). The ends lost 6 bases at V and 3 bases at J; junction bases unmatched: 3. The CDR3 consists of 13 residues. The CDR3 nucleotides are TGTGCCAGCAGACGAGCGGGGACAGATACGCAGTATTTT. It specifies CASRRAGTDTQYF.